The 4 T cell receptor beta chains in this list originate from one sample, sequenced in a study of T cells in Graves' hyperthyroidism and ophthalmopathy. Amplification of TCR beta CDR3 regions was performed using RNA transcripts as template. Initially, a first-round RT-PCR of the TCR CDR3 employed the HTBI primer set. MiXCR, run by TCRdb on the multiplex PCR reads, gives a single entry per CDR3 protein. The sample shows roughly 560,000 distinct CDR3 sequences, approximately 14% of them seen only once. The sequenced sample was blood. These receptor sequences come from a woman aged 40 to 50 with Graves' ophthalmopathy.

This clonotype was counted many times. The chain combines TRBV29-1 with TRBJ1-1; maybe TRBD1 (6 bases). V was shortened by 2 bases and J by 0 bases, with 13 bases between the two germline ends. Looked up from germline, CDR1 is SQVTM and CDR2 is ANQGSEA. The CDR3 is made up of 15 amino acids. DNA for the CDR3: TGCAGCGTTGAATTATCGGACAGTCTGAACACTGAAGCTTTCTTT. Residues: CSVELSDSLNTEAFF.

Notes on this clonotype: At one of its ends the junction is not consistent with the germline gene, which may arise from a read error. The V and J genes are TRBV11-2 and TRBJ2-7; D is perhaps TRBD2 (5 bases). Germline V gene sequence: CDR1 SGHAT, CDR2 FQNNGV. This CDR3 spans 20 amino acids. The CDR3 DNA reads TGTGCCGGCAGCTTAGATCGGGTGAGGGCAGACGGAAACCTGACCTACGAGCAGTACTTC. It yields the protein CAGSLDRVRADGNLTYEQYF.

CDR3 in amino acids: CASSQTGKEAFF. The CDR3 DNA sequence: TGCGCCAGCAGCCAGACAGGGAAGGAAGCTTTCTTT. The chain carries TRBV4-1 and TRBJ1-1; 7 bases are a match to TRBD1. J gave up 8 bases and V 3 bases, and 3 bases lay outside the gene matches. The CDR3 runs to 12 residues. From germline, CDR1 is MGHRA and CDR2 YSYEKL.

This clonotype was seen many times. This rearrangement joins TRBV15 to TRBJ1-1; 10 bases are shared with TRBD1. V lost 5 bases to trimming and J lost 11 bases; unmatched junction nucleotides: 5. The CDR3 has 12 amino acids. Germline CDR1 LNHNV, CDR2 YYDKDF (reference sequence). CDR3: CATSASGQGAFF. In DNA, the CDR3 is TGTGCCACCAGCGCCTCGGGACAGGGGGCTTTCTTT.